A single sample gave rise to the 11 T cell receptor beta chains below, sequenced in a study of shared T cell receptors in the human thymus. TCRdb's table, derived via immunoSEQ multiplex PCR, lists solely in-frame clones and lacks some. This table has 700,000 or so clones, approximately 83% appearing once. The same sample was also studied in work on human thymus T cells.

The sample was thymocytes. The receptors originated from a girl under three years old with a congenital heart defect.

The CDR3 protein is CASSRGGQGNEKLFF. The CDR3 DNA reads as TGTGCCAGCAGTCGCGGGGGACAGGGTAATGAAAAACTGTTTTTT. The V and J genes are TRBV6-1 and TRBJ1-4, with 9 bases fitting TRBD1. The trim removed 5 bases at V and 4 bases at J, leaving 5 bases unmatched. CDR3 length: 15 amino acids. CDR1 MNHNS and CDR2 SASEGT come from the germline V gene.

The chain combines TRBV27 with TRBJ2-1; tentatively, D is TRBD1 (6 bases). CDR1 MNHEY and CDR2 SMNVEV come from the germline V gene (reference sequence). The CDR3 length is 16 residues. Trimming took 4 bases from V and 0 from J, leaving 13 bases between them. The CDR3 spells CASSSKQGSSYNEQFF. CDR3 DNA sequence: TGTGCCAGCAGTTCAAAACAGGGAAGCTCCTACAATGAGCAGTTCTTC.

This rearrangement joins TRBV25-1 to TRBJ1-4; D remains ambiguous. Per germline, CDR1 MGHDK and CDR2 SYGVNS. The V end lost 2 bases, the J end lost 8 bases, and 15 bases lay between the germline ends. CDR3 length: 15 amino acids. Here the CDR3 reads CASSEGGSLWEKLFF. For the CDR3, the DNA is TGTGCCAGCAGTGAAGGAGGTTCCCTTTGGGAAAAACTGTTTTTT.

The genes are TRBV5-4 and TRBJ1-2; maybe TRBD1 (5 bases). Germline V gives CDR1 SGHNT, CDR2 YYREEE (reference sequence). The germline V and J ends were trimmed by 3 bases and 0 bases, with 12 bases remaining between them. The CDR3 consists of 15 residues. The CDR3 DNA reads TGTGCCAGCAGCTCCCCGAGACAGTCTAACTATGGCTACACCTTC. Translation: CASSSPRQSNYGYTF. The full variable domain, in which reference TRBV5-4 and TRBJ1-2 provide the parts outside the CDR3, is ETGVTQSPTHLIKTRGQQVTLRCSSQSGHNTVSWYQQALGQGPQFIFQYYREEENGRGNFPPRFSGLQFPNYSSELNVNALELDDSALYLCASSSPRQSNYGYTFGSGTRLTVV.

V is TRBV6-1 and J is TRBJ2-2, with no clear D. Trimming took 2 bases from V and 8 from J, leaving 21 bases between them. The CDR3 sequence is 17 residues long. CDR1 is MNHNS and CDR2 is SASEGT in the germline V gene. The CDR3 reads CASSERLRYYRWGELFF. The CDR3, as DNA: TGTGCCAGCAGTGAACGGCTTCGGTACTATCGTTGGGGGGAGCTGTTTTTT.

The CDR3 DNA reads TGTGCCAGCAGCGGGGCGACAGGGGAGGTGGGGAACACTGAAGCTTTCTTT. Amino acids: CASSGATGEVGNTEAFF. The chain combines TRBV5-6 with TRBJ1-1; 8 bases agree with TRBD1. Trimming took 4 bases from V and 1 from J; bases not matched to a gene: 12. The CDR3 covers 17 residues. Germline values: CDR1 SGHDT, CDR2 YYEEEE.

The chain uses TRBV28 and TRBJ2-7; TRBD1 is a possible D gene (5 bases). The germline gives CDR1 MDHEN, CDR2 SYDVKM. The length of the CDR3 is 15 residues. The V end lost 4 bases, the J end lost 3 bases, and 16 bases lay between the germline ends. This CDR3 reads CASSYDQGKDYEQYF. CDR3 in DNA: TGTGCCAGCAGTTACGATCAGGGAAAAGACTACGAGCAGTACTTC.

The V call is TRBV10-1, the J call TRBJ2-1, with a tentative D call TRBD1 (5 bases). The germline gives CDR1 WNHNN, CDR2 SYGVQD (reference sequence). V was clipped by 3 bases and J by 8 bases, with 11 bases between them. The CDR3 is 13 amino acids. The CDR3 region is CASSERTGDEQFF. The CDR3 region has the DNA TGCGCCAGCAGTGAAAGAACAGGCGATGAGCAGTTCTTC.

The CDR3 coding sequence is TGTGCCAGTAGTACGACGGACAGGGCTTACAATCAGCCCCAGCATTTT. Residues: CASSTTDRAYNQPQHF. This sequence joins TRBV19 and TRBJ1-5, with 8 bases aligning to TRBD1. CDR1 and CDR2 (germline): LNHDA, SQIVND (reference sequence). The CDR3 is 16 residues long. Trimming cost V 4 bases and J 3 bases; bases outside gene matches: 8.

V usage is TRBV5-6 and J usage is TRBJ1-1; 7 bases agree with TRBD1. Trimming at V came to 4 bases and at J to 1 base, leaving 10 bases not matched to a gene. In germline, CDR1 is SGHDT, CDR2 YYEEEE. The CDR3 spans 16 residues. CDR3 amino acids: CASSPRKGTENTEAFF. The CDR3 region has the DNA TGTGCCAGCAGCCCCCGGAAAGGGACAGAGAACACTGAAGCTTTCTTT. The whole variable domain, remainder taken from reference TRBV5-6 and TRBJ1-1, is DAGVTQSPTHLIKTRGQQVTLRCSPKSGHDTVSWYQQALGQGPQFIFQYYEEEERQRGNFPDRFSGHQFPNYSSELNVNALLLGDSALYLCASSPRKGTENTEAFFGQGTRLTVV.

The sample holds one count of this clone. The chain couples TRBV7-2 to TRBJ1-1, with D possibly TRBD1 on 5 matching bases. The CDR3 is 16 amino acids. Germline loops: CDR1 SGHTA, CDR2 FQGNSA. Trimming pared 1 base from V and 0 bases from J, leaving 12 bases between. CDR3 protein: CASSLVGGRLNTEAFF. DNA of the CDR3: TGTGCCAGCAGCTTAGTGGGGGGACGGCTGAACACTGAAGCTTTCTTT.